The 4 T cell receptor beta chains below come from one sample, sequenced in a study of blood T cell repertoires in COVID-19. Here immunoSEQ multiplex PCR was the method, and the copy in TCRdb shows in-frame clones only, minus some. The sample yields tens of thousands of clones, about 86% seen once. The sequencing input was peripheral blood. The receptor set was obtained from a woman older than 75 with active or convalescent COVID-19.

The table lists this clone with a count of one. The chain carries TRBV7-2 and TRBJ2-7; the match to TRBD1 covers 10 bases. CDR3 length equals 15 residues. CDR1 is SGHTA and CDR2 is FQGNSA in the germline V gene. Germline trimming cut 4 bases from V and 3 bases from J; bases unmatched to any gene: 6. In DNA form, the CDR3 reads TGTGCCAGCAGCTGGACGACAGGGGGCAACTACGAGCAGTACTTC. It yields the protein CASSWTTGGNYEQYF.

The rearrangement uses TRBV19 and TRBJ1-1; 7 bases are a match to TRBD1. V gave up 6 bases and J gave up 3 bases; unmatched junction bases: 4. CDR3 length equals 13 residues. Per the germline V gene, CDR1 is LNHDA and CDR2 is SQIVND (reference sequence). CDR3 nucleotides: TGTGCCAGTAGGCCTCAGGGGGACACTGAAGCTTTCTTT. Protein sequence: CASRPQGDTEAFF.

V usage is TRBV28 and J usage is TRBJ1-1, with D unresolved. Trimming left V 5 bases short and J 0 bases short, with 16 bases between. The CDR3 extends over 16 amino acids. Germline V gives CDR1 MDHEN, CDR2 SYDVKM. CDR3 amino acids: CASSEPGGGMNTEAFF. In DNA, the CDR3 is TGTGCCAGCAGTGAACCGGGCGGAGGGATGAACACTGAAGCTTTCTTT.

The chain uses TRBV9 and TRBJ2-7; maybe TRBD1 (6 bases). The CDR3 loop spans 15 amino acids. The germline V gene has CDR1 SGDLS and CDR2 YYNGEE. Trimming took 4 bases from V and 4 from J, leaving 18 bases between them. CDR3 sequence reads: CASSPGSDRPYEQYF. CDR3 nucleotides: TGTGCCAGCAGCCCCGGGTCGGACAGACCTTACGAGCAGTACTTC. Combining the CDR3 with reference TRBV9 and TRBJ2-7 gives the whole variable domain DSGVTQTPKHLITATGQRVTLRCSPRSGDLSVYWYQQSLDQGLQFLIQYYNGEERAKGNILERFSAQQFPDLHSELNLSSLELGDSALYFCASSPGSDRPYEQYFGPGTRLTVT.